This T cell receptor beta chain appears in the sequencing data of a study of cytomegalovirus exposure and HLA in healthy donors. Findings of the study overall: Later analysis revealed greater clonal expansion in HLA-associated TCR beta chains than in equally common others.

When sampled, the donors appeared nominally healthy, though they likely had unrecorded immune exposures. The PCR used 60 Vbeta and 13 Jbeta primers. Profiled with immunoSEQ multiplex PCR; TCRdb holds only in-frame clones, not every one. Seen here are over 150,000 clones, 60% to 85% observed once, and the top ten hold 4%. The germline V gene has CDR1 ENHRY and CDR2 SYGVKD. Losses at the gene ends were 7 bases for V and 3 bases for J; bases not matched to a gene: 2. The CDR3 covers 12 residues. As regards this clone: Antigen: not known.

V is TRBV10-3 and J is TRBJ2-5, with 7 bases fitting TRBD1. This TCR derives from a woman aged 40 to 50 in good health and CMV-seronegative. Sequencing was carried out using PBMCs. CDR3 DNA: TGTGCCATCAAAGGGACAGAAGAGACCCAGTACTTC. Translation gives CAIKGTEETQYF.